What follows are 10 T cell receptor beta chains derived from one specimen sequenced in a study of cytomegalovirus exposure and HLA in healthy donors. TCRdb's table, derived via immunoSEQ multiplex PCR, lists solely in-frame clones and lacks some. The sample includes about 74,000 clones, 94% seen only once; the top ten take around 1.5%. Sequencing used PBMCs. These receptors were obtained from a man aged 18 to 30 in good health and CMV-seropositive.

The genes are TRBV5-1 and TRBJ2-5; 10 bases agree with TRBD1. The CDR3 runs 15 residues. Germline CDR1 SGHRS, CDR2 YFSETQ. V shed 5 bases and J 4 bases; nucleotides not matched to a gene: 8. For the CDR3, the DNA is TGCGCCAGCAGTGCATATAGGGACAGGGGAGAGACCCAGTACTTC. It is translated as CASSAYRDRGETQYF.

The table lists this clone with a count of one. This sequence joins TRBV18 and TRBJ2-5; D call uncertain. Looked up from germline, CDR1 is KGHSH and CDR2 is LQKENI. The V end was cut by 3 bases, the J end by 4 bases, with 9 bases between. This CDR3 has 13 amino acids. CDR3 bases: TGTGCCAGCTCACCCCCCGAGCGAGAGACCCAGTACTTC. Amino acids: CASSPPERETQYF.

The rearrangement uses TRBV29-1 and TRBJ2-2, with TRBD2 as a possible D gene (5 bases). The germline CDR1 and CDR2 sequences are SQVTM and ANQGSEA. V was clipped by 2 bases and J by 5 bases, with 18 bases between them. CDR3 size: 16 residues. CDR3 amino acids: CSVESDSSFGTGELFF. DNA of the CDR3: TGCAGCGTTGAATCGGACTCATCTTTTGGAACCGGGGAGCTGTTTTTT.

This clone was counted a single time. The chain links TRBV5-1 to TRBJ1-1, with no clear D. Germline V gene data show CDR1 as SGHRS and CDR2 as YFSETQ. The CDR3 runs 15 residues. V gave up 0 bases and J gave up 0 bases, with 9 bases separating them. The CDR3 protein is CASSLVEGMNTEAFF. The CDR3 nucleotides are TGCGCCAGCAGCTTGGTAGAGGGCATGAACACTGAAGCTTTCTTT.

V usage is TRBV18 and J usage is TRBJ2-7, with TRBD1 matching 7 bases. This CDR3 comprises 15 residues. Trimming removed 0 bases from V and 3 bases from J; junction bases left unmatched: 5. The germline V gene has CDR1 KGHSH and CDR2 LQKENI. CDR3 sequence: CASSPPTGLIYEQYF. The CDR3 DNA is TGTGCCAGCTCACCACCGACAGGGCTTATCTACGAGCAGTACTTC.

The rearrangement links TRBV4-2 to TRBJ2-1; 12 bases are a match to TRBD2. J gave up 2 bases and V 0 bases, and 11 bases lay outside the gene matches. From germline, CDR1 is LGHNA and CDR2 YNFKEQ. This CDR3 spans 20 amino acids. Here the CDR3 reads CASSQEGGLAGRGAYNEQFF. For the CDR3, the DNA is TGTGCCAGCAGCCAAGAAGGCGGACTAGCGGGAAGGGGGGCCTACAATGAGCAGTTCTTC.

The CDR3 nucleotides read TGTGCCTGGTTAAGAGCGGGAGCTCCTTACAATGAGCAGTTCTTC. Translation: CAWLRAGAPYNEQFF. The chain has TRBV30 and TRBJ2-1; 8 bases are a match to TRBD2. Germline V gene lookup returns CDR1 GTSNPN and CDR2 SVGIG (reference sequence). With V trimmed by 5 bases and J by 4 bases, 10 bases remained unmatched. The CDR3 covers 15 residues.

The CDR3 DNA sequence: TGTGCCAGCTCCCCCGGGACAGGGGTCGGGGAGCAGTACTTC. Translation: CASSPGTGVGEQYF. The chain employs TRBV18 and TRBJ2-7; TRBD1 matches 10 bases. The CDR3 is 14 amino acids. V was clipped by 6 bases and J by 7 bases; unmatched bases: 9. Germline values: CDR1 KGHSH, CDR2 LQKENI.

The rearrangement uses TRBV5-6 and TRBJ1-2, with a tentative D call TRBD1 (6 bases). The germline CDR1 and CDR2 sequences are SGHDT and YYEEEE. Trimming cost V 5 bases and J 4 bases, with 21 bases left between them. The CDR3 sequence is 16 residues long. The CDR3 DNA sequence: TGTGCCAGCAGTTTCACTACAGGGCCGGTTGGCTATGGCTACACCTTC. It translates to CASSFTTGPVGYGYTF.

The gene calls are TRBV9 and TRBJ2-6, with D uncertain. With 0 bases removed from V and 9 bases from J, the gap between germline ends came to 13 bases. The CDR3 is 15 amino acids. Germline loops: CDR1 SGDLS, CDR2 YYNGEE. CDR3 DNA: TGTGCCAGCAGCGTAGCTACAGACGACCTCAACGTCCTGACTTTC. Protein sequence: CASSVATDDLNVLTF. Filled out from reference TRBV9 and TRBJ2-6, the complete variable domain reads DSGVTQTPKHLITATGQRVTLRCSPRSGDLSVYWYQQSLDQGLQFLIQYYNGEERAKGNILERFSAQQFPDLHSELNLSSLELGDSALYFCASSVATDDLNVLTFGAGSRLTVL.